These 30 T cell receptor beta chains originate from one sample sequenced in a study of blood T cells in healthy people across ages. A second PCR of about 6 to 11 cycles used a sample-barcoded 5' primer and a J-beta primer mix. MiXCR, run by TCRdb on the 5' RACE reads, gives a single entry per CDR3 protein. Among hundreds of thousands of distinct CDR3 sequences listed, 35% to 50% were seen once. The source material was blood. The receptor source for this set is a man at least 80 years old in good health.

This clonotype was detected a few times. This rearrangement joins TRBV20-1 to TRBJ2-3; 7 bases line up with TRBD2. Per germline, CDR1 DFQATT and CDR2 SNEGSKA (reference sequence). The CDR3 sequence is 14 residues long. Trimming at V came to 4 bases and at J to 2 bases, leaving 6 bases not matched to a gene. Here the CDR3 reads CSATSGTTTDTQYF. In DNA form, the CDR3 reads TGCAGTGCTACATCCGGGACTACCACAGATACGCAGTATTTT.

The chain links TRBV27 to TRBJ2-1, with 10 positions matching TRBD1. Germline V gives CDR1 MNHEY, CDR2 SMNVEV (reference sequence). V lost 5 bases to trimming and J lost 2 bases; unmatched junction nucleotides: 3. There are 15 residues in the CDR3. The CDR3 bases are TGTGCCAGCAGTCCCGACAGGGGGCCCTACAATGAGCAGTTCTTC. Amino acids: CASSPDRGPYNEQFF.

As concerns this clonotype: Germline and junction disagree at one end, which may indicate a read error. The rearrangement uses TRBV7-9 and TRBJ2-1, with 9 nucleotides matching TRBD2. CDR1 is SEHNR, CDR2 FQNEAQ, per germline (reference sequence). This CDR3 region has 16 residues. This CDR3 is CASSLDLAGTVNDQFF. DNA for the CDR3: TGTGCCAGCAGCTTAGATCTAGCGGGAACTGTAAATGATCAGTTCTTC. Variable domain in full (rest from reference TRBV7-9 and TRBJ2-1): DTGVSQNPRHKITKRGQNVTFRCDPISEHNRLYWYRQTLGQGPEFLTYFQNEAQLEKSRLLSDRFSAERPKGSFSTLEIQRTEQGDSAMYLCASSLDLAGTVNDQFFGPGTRLTVL.

V is TRBV20-1 and J is TRBJ2-7; 12 nucleotides line up with TRBD2. Germline lookup yields CDR1 DFQATT and CDR2 SNEGSKA (reference sequence). The CDR3 length is 16 residues. With V trimmed by 8 bases and J by 0 bases, 11 bases remained unmatched. The CDR3 reads CSSTGLTSGSSYEQYF. The CDR3 DNA reads as TGCAGTTCCACCGGGTTGACTAGCGGGAGCTCCTACGAGCAGTACTTC.

This rearrangement joins TRBV20-1 to TRBJ2-1; 7 bases match TRBD2. Germline-derived CDR1 and CDR2 are DFQATT and SNEGSKA (reference sequence). Trimming at V came to 8 bases and at J to 7 bases, leaving 17 bases not matched to a gene. The CDR3 runs to 15 residues. The CDR3 DNA sequence: TGCAGTTCACCCTCGACTAGCCCACTGGGGAATGAGCAGTTCTTC. As protein: CSSPSTSPLGNEQFF.

This clonotype has more than one count but fewer than ten. The V and J genes are TRBV5-1 and TRBJ2-3, with unresolved D. CDR1 is SGHRS, CDR2 YFSETQ, per germline. Trimming pared 0 bases from V and 2 bases from J, leaving 10 bases between. The CDR3 extends over 15 amino acids. The CDR3 sequence: CASSLEGDFTDTQYF. In DNA form, the CDR3 reads TGCGCCAGCAGCTTGGAAGGCGACTTCACAGATACGCAGTATTTT.

This clonotype was counted ten times or more. The rearrangement links TRBV7-2 to TRBJ2-7; D is unclear. CDR3 length equals 14 residues. Trimming left V 3 bases short and J 7 bases short, with 16 bases between. Germline V gene sequence: CDR1 SGHTA, CDR2 FQGNSA. Here the CDR3 reads CASSFFRIANEQYF. CDR3 in DNA: TGTGCCAGCAGCTTTTTTAGGATAGCTAATGAGCAGTACTTC.

The table lists this clonotype with a few counts. The rearrangement joins TRBV7-3 to TRBJ2-1, with 8 bases identical to TRBD1. The CDR3 loop spans 20 amino acids. Germline V CDR1 and CDR2: SGHTA, FQGTGA. Germline trimming cut 5 bases from V and 0 bases from J; bases unmatched to any gene: 18. CDR3 in DNA: TGTGCCAGCAGCCTCAAAGGGGTGCTCGTACAGGGGGTCTCCTACAATGAGCAGTTCTTC. Amino acids: CASSLKGVLVQGVSYNEQFF.

The rearrangement joins TRBV9 to TRBJ2-7; 8 bases align to TRBD1. Germline loops: CDR1 SGDLS, CDR2 YYNGEE. V lost 4 bases, J lost 0 bases, and 9 bases stayed unmatched. The CDR3 is 16 residues long. CDR3 amino acids: CASSRGQDYPSYEQYF. DNA of the CDR3: TGTGCCAGCAGCCGGGGACAGGACTACCCCTCCTACGAGCAGTACTTC.

This clonotype was detected only a few times. CDR3 amino acids: CAWIVGTEAFF. DNA for the CDR3: TGTGCCTGGATAGTTGGAACTGAAGCTTTCTTT. J is TRBJ1-1 and V is TRBV30; D uncertain. V dropped 4 bases and J dropped 5 bases, with 8 bases sitting between them. The CDR3 totals 11 residues. Germline V lookup: CDR1 GTSNPN, CDR2 SVGIG (reference sequence).

This clonotype was observed at least ten times. The rearrangement uses TRBV2 and TRBJ1-5; no definite D call. The CDR3 loop spans 14 amino acids. The V and J ends lost 3 bases and 0 bases respectively, with 6 bases between them. The V gene's germline CDR1 is SNHLY and CDR2 FYNNEI. DNA for the CDR3: TGTGCCAGCAGTGACGGGTATAGCAATCAGCCCCAGCATTTT. It yields the protein CASSDGYSNQPQHF.

For this clonotype: A much larger clone lies a single base off, so this may be a read error. CDR3 loop: CASSLQALTNNEQFF. CDR3 bases: TGTGCCAGCAGCTTACAGGCATTAACTAACAATGAGCAGTTCTTC. The chain employs TRBV7-2 and TRBJ2-1, with D unresolved. This CDR3 has 15 residues. V gave up 2 bases and J gave up 5 bases, with 13 bases separating them. Germline CDR1 is SGHTA and CDR2 is FQGNSA.

The V and J genes are TRBV5-6 and TRBJ2-5; 8 bases are shared with TRBD2. The V and J ends lost 3 bases and 11 bases, in that order; junction bases with no gene match: 18. The CDR3 covers 16 residues. CDR1 is SGHDT, CDR2 YYEEEE, per germline. The CDR3 DNA reads as TGTGCCAGCAGCTCGCCGGGGGGGAGAGCCTACAATGAGCAGTACTTC. Residues: CASSSPGGRAYNEQYF.

Notes on this clonotype: An end of the junction does not agree with germline; a read error may underlie this. J is TRBJ2-3 and V is TRBV30; D may be TRBD1 or TRBD2 (7 bases each). CDR1 is GTSNPN, CDR2 SVGIG, per germline (reference sequence). This CDR3 spans 13 amino acids. CDR3 nucleotides: TGTGCCTGGAGCGAGGGGGCGGGAGATACGCGGTATTTT. Protein sequence: CAWSEGAGDTRYF.

The genes are TRBV4-1 and TRBJ1-5; 8 bases are shared with TRBD1. Per germline, CDR1 MGHRA and CDR2 YSYEKL. Trimming at V came to 3 bases and at J to 2 bases, leaving 6 bases not matched to a gene. This CDR3 contains 16 residues. CDR3 residues: CASSHGQGLGNQPQHF. The CDR3 DNA is TGCGCCAGCAGCCACGGACAGGGTCTGGGCAATCAGCCCCAGCATTTT.

The chain couples TRBV20-1 to TRBJ2-5; D call uncertain. The germline V gene has CDR1 DFQATT and CDR2 SNEGSKA (reference sequence). Trimming left V 6 bases short and J 1 base short, with 9 bases between. This CDR3 is 12 amino acids long. The CDR3 is CSAPGLQETQYF. The CDR3 bases are TGCAGTGCCCCCGGGCTCCAAGAGACCCAGTACTTC.

V gene TRBV29-1 combines with J gene TRBJ2-5; D remains unclear. The germline V gene has CDR1 SQVTM and CDR2 ANQGSEA. The length of the CDR3 is 14 residues. Deletions cut 2 bases from V and 0 bases from J, with 10 bases between. The CDR3 nucleotides read TGCAGCGTTGAAAAGTCGCGGAACCAAGAGACCCAGTACTTC. Protein: CSVEKSRNQETQYF.

This chain uses TRBV28 with TRBJ2-7; 12 bases agree with TRBD2. The V gene end was trimmed by 8 bases and the J gene end by 7 bases; junction bases not matched to a gene: 9. Germline assignment: CDR1 MDHEN and CDR2 SYDVKM. The CDR3 runs to 14 residues. The CDR3 here is CASVETSGSFEQYF. In DNA form, the CDR3 reads TGTGCCAGCGTCGAGACTAGCGGGAGTTTTGAGCAGTACTTC.

This clonotype was counted ten times or more. This sequence may be a read error, since a much larger clone differs from it by one base. The chain uses TRBV6-5 and TRBJ2-1; D gene unclear. The DNA end is a closer match to TRBJ2-7, so the J assignment may be wrong. CDR3 length equals 15 residues. The germline CDR1 and CDR2 sequences are MNHEY and SVGAGI. In nucleotides, the CDR3 is TGTGCCAGCAGTGACGGAGTGACCTCCTACAATGAGCAGTACTTC. It is translated as CASSDGVTSYNEQYF.

This clonotype was observed a handful of times. The rearrangement joins TRBV5-1 to TRBJ2-1; the match to TRBD1 covers 8 bases. CDR3 size: 14 residues. Germline CDR1 is SGHRS and CDR2 is YFSETQ. With 2 bases clipped from V and 3 bases from J, the junction kept 1 base outside the gene matches. CDR3 nucleotide sequence: TGCGCCAGCAGCTTTGACAGGGGCTACAATGAGCAGTTCTTC. Its translation is CASSFDRGYNEQFF.

V gene TRBV7-2 combines with J gene TRBJ2-2; 7 bases align to TRBD2. CDR1 SGHTA and CDR2 FQGNSA come from the germline V gene. The trim removed 3 bases at V and 2 bases at J, leaving 6 bases unmatched. The CDR3 extends over 16 amino acids. The CDR3 bases are TGTGCCAGCAGCTTGAGGGCTAGCGGTAACACCGGGGAGCTGTTTTTT. Amino acid sequence: CASSLRASGNTGELFF.

This clonotype was counted a few times. This chain links TRBV7-2 with TRBJ2-3; D ambiguous. The CDR3 runs 13 residues. V gave up 1 base and J gave up 3 bases, with 5 bases separating them. CDR1 is SGHTA, CDR2 FQGNSA, per germline. CDR3 sequence (DNA): TGTGCCAGCAGCTTAGACATGACAGATACGCAGTATTTT. Translating gives CASSLDMTDTQYF.

The chain joins TRBV29-1 to TRBJ2-3; tentative D call: TRBD1 (6 bases). CDR1 is SQVTM, CDR2 ANQGSEA, per germline. The CDR3 contains 13 residues. V was trimmed by 7 bases and J by 4 bases, leaving 15 bases between them. The chain's CDR3 is CSAATGMADTQYF. The DNA of the CDR3 is TGCAGCGCCGCCACAGGGATGGCAGATACGCAGTATTTT.

J is TRBJ2-7 and V is TRBV5-1; 7 bases are a match to TRBD1. V was pared by 7 bases and J by 0 bases, with 10 bases of the junction left unmatched. CDR3 length equals 15 residues. CDR1 and CDR2 from the germline V gene are SGHRS and YFSETQ. The DNA of the CDR3 is TGCGCCAGCGCCGACCGGGACAGAAGCTCCTACGAGCAGTACTTC. Protein: CASADRDRSSYEQYF.

Only a few counts were recorded for this clonotype. The genes are TRBV6-6 and TRBJ1-2; D remains ambiguous. Trimming removed 8 bases from V and 4 bases from J, with 11 bases in between. The CDR3 sequence is 12 residues long. The V gene's germline CDR1 is MNHNY and CDR2 SVGAGI (reference sequence). The CDR3 nucleotides read TGTGCCAGCCTCCAACAGAGCTATGGCTACACCTTC. It yields the protein CASLQQSYGYTF.

The chain combines TRBV5-1 with TRBJ1-2; 9 positions match TRBD1. From germline, CDR1 is SGHRS and CDR2 YFSETQ. V was clipped by 0 bases and J by 4 bases; unmatched bases: 4. The CDR3 contains 15 residues. DNA of the CDR3: TGCGCCAGCAGCTTGGTACAGGGGGCGGCCTATGGCTACACCTTC. Translated: CASSLVQGAAYGYTF.

The chain joins TRBV5-1 to TRBJ1-1; possible D gene TRBD1, 6 bases. This CDR3 region has 14 residues. Germline V gives CDR1 SGHRS, CDR2 YFSETQ. The ends were cut back, 2 bases at V and 7 bases at J, with 15 bases in the middle. Here the CDR3 DNA reads TGCGCCAGCAGCTTCAACAGGGATGGGCTTGAAGCTTTCTTT. Translating gives CASSFNRDGLEAFF.

The chain couples TRBV7-3 to TRBJ2-7; D possibly corresponds to TRBD2 (5 bases). The length of the CDR3 is 15 residues. Germline lookup yields CDR1 SGHTA and CDR2 FQGTGA. The germline V and J ends were trimmed by 2 bases and 3 bases, with 14 bases remaining between them. The CDR3 sequence: CASSLQASGNYEQYF. CDR3 DNA sequence: TGTGCCAGCAGCTTACAGGCCTCGGGAAACTACGAGCAGTACTTC. The whole variable domain, filled in from reference TRBV7-3 and TRBJ2-7, reads GAGVSQTPSNKVTEKGKYVELRCDPISGHTALYWYRQSLGQGPEFLIYFQGTGAADDSGLPNDRFFAVRPEGSVSTLKIQRTERGDSAVYLCASSLQASGNYEQYFGPGTRLTVT.

The chain has TRBV3-1 and TRBJ1-5, with D tentatively TRBD1 (5 bases). This CDR3 is built from 17 residues. Germline-derived CDR1 and CDR2 are LGHDT and YNNKEL (reference sequence). Trimming removed 1 base from V and 0 bases from J, with 13 bases in between. The CDR3 spells CASSQAGGGSSNQPQHF. In DNA, the CDR3 is TGTGCCAGCAGCCAAGCAGGCGGGGGGAGTAGCAATCAGCCCCAGCATTTT.

In its sample, this clonotype was seen a few times. V usage is TRBV12-3 or TRBV12-4 and J usage is TRBJ1-2; 8 bases line up with TRBD1. J was trimmed by 3 bases and V by 3 bases; bases with no gene match: 6. This CDR3 has 15 residues. The CDR3 loop reads CASSFGQGADYGYTF. The CDR3 DNA follows: TGTGCCAGCAGTTTTGGGCAGGGGGCGGACTATGGCTACACCTTC.